The next 3 T cell receptor beta chains were all read from a single sample in a study of blood T cell repertoires in COVID-19. Assay: immunoSEQ multiplex PCR; the TCRdb copy retains only in-frame clones and omits some. The top ten hold approximately 13% of the sample, which has around 250,000 clones, 86% seen once. Sequencing was carried out using peripheral blood. The receptors stem from a man aged 80 or over with acute or convalescent COVID-19.

The chain carries TRBV2 and TRBJ2-3, with TRBD2 matching 9 bases. This CDR3 contains 16 residues. The germline V gene encodes CDR1 SNHLY and CDR2 FYNNEI. The trim removed 4 bases at V and 0 bases at J, leaving 5 bases unmatched. The CDR3: CASSVLTSGSTDTQYF. In DNA, the CDR3 is TGTGCCAGCAGTGTCCTAACTAGCGGGAGCACAGATACGCAGTATTTT.

V is TRBV24-1 and J is TRBJ2-3; possible D gene TRBD1, 6 bases. There are 16 residues in the CDR3. Germline-derived CDR1 and CDR2 are KGHDR and SFDVKD. The V end lost 3 bases, the J end lost 2 bases, and 14 bases lay between the germline ends. This CDR3 reads CATSDPMTGITDTQYF. CDR3 nucleotide sequence: TGTGCCACCAGTGATCCAATGACAGGCATCACAGATACGCAGTATTTT.

The chain combines TRBV5-1 with TRBJ2-2, with TRBD1 matching 8 bases. Trimming cost V 1 base and J 3 bases; bases outside gene matches: 2. This CDR3 has 15 amino acids. From germline, CDR1 is SGHRS and CDR2 YFSETQ. The DNA of the CDR3 is TGCGCCAGCAGCTTGTCAGGGGGCTACACCGGGGAGCTGTTTTTT. Translating gives CASSLSGGYTGELFF.